These 5 T cell receptor beta chains were all obtained from the same sample, sequenced in a study of control samples from healthy donors and cancer patients. Some clones are missing from TCRdb's copy, which holds only in-frame ones; the method was immunoSEQ multiplex PCR. The data hold under 450,000 clones, with 90% observed a single time. The source material was PBMCs. The receptors originated from a man in his forties with head and neck cancer.

This rearrangement joins TRBV29-1 to TRBJ1-5; D gene uncertain. V gave up 4 bases and J gave up 0 bases, with 10 bases separating them. The germline gives CDR1 SQVTM, CDR2 ANQGSEA. The CDR3 has 14 amino acids. CDR3 loop: CSVVLPLSNQPQHF. The CDR3 DNA reads as TGCAGCGTTGTTCTCCCTCTTAGCAATCAGCCCCAGCATTTT.

The chain combines TRBV6-5 with TRBJ2-1; D assignment may be TRBD1 or TRBD2 (5 bases each). The germline V gene has CDR1 MNHEY and CDR2 SVGAGI. The CDR3 has 11 amino acids. V lost 4 bases and J lost 12, with 10 bases in between. As DNA, the CDR3 is TGTGCCAGCAGTTTTGGGGGTAGGCAGTTCTTC. This encodes CASSFGGRQFF.

The chain carries TRBV2 and TRBJ2-2; tentatively, D is TRBD1 (6 bases). V was pared by 11 bases and J by 1 base, with 14 bases between. Germline CDR1 and CDR2: SNHLY and FYNNEI. The CDR3 spans 14 residues. CDR3 in amino acids: CAGHTQGNTGELFF. The CDR3, as DNA: TGTGCCGGCCACACACAGGGGAACACCGGGGAGCTGTTTTTT. Together with reference TRBV2 and TRBJ2-2, the CDR3 gives the full variable domain: EPEVTQTPSHQVTQMGQEVILRCVPISNHLYFYWYRQILGQKVEFLVSFYNNEISEKSEIFDDQFSVERPDGSNFTLKIRSTKLEDSAMYFCAGHTQGNTGELFFGEGSRLTVL.

This clone was counted once. This chain connects TRBV28 to TRBJ1-1; TRBD1 is a possible D gene (6 bases). CDR1 is MDHEN and CDR2 is SYDVKM in the germline V gene. This CDR3 is 15 amino acids long. The V end lost 3 bases, the J end lost 3 bases, and 14 bases lay between the germline ends. The CDR3 is CASSLPGQRYTEAFF. The CDR3 DNA reads TGTGCCAGCAGTTTGCCCGGACAGCGCTACACTGAAGCTTTCTTT.

The V and J genes are TRBV19 and TRBJ1-2, with 7 nucleotides matching TRBD1. Looked up from germline, CDR1 is LNHDA and CDR2 is SQIVND (reference sequence). The CDR3 is 13 amino acids. The junction had 11 bases not matched to a gene; V was cut back by 10 bases and J by 6 bases. The CDR3 protein is CATERLGQNGYTF. The DNA for the CDR3 is TGTGCCACCGAACGTTTGGGACAGAATGGCTACACCTTC. The variable domain in full, with the rest retrieved from reference TRBV19 and TRBJ1-2, is DGGITQSPKYLFRKEGQNVTLSCEQNLNHDAMYWYRQDPGQGLRLIYYSQIVNDFQKGDIAEGYSVSREKKESFPLTVTSAQKNPTAFYLCATERLGQNGYTFGSGTRLTVV.